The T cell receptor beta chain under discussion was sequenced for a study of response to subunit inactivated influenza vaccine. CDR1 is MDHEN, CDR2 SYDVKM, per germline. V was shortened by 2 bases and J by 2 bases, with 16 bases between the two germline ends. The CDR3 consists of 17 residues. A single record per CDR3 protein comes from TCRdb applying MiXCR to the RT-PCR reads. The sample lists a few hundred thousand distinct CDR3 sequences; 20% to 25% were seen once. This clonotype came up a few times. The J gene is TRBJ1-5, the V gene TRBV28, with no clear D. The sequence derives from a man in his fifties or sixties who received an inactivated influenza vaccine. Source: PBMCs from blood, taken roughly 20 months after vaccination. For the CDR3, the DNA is TGTGCCAGCAGTTTAAAATTCGGGTGGGCCGGCAATCAGCCCCAGCATTTT. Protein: CASSLKFGWAGNQPQHF.